A single sample is the source of the 9 T cell receptor beta chains below, sequenced in a study of CD8+CD57+ T cells in acquired aplastic anemia. Both TCR beta VDJ combination and CDR3 sequence profiling were carried out. Genomic DNA was the template for this profiling. TCRdb fed the reads into MiXCR, producing one record per CDR3 protein. The sample holds about 160,000 distinct CDR3 sequences; 35% to 55% are singletons and the top ten take 1.1%. The specimen sequenced was sorted CD4+, CD8+, or CD8+CD57+ T cells (not recorded which) from PBMCs. These receptors were taken from a human donor in good health.

The chain combines TRBV5-1 with TRBJ1-6; D perhaps matches TRBD1 (6 bases). Trimming left V 0 bases short and J 14 bases short, with 9 bases between. The V gene's germline CDR1 is SGHRS and CDR2 YFSETQ. This CDR3 region has 12 residues. CDR3 coding DNA: TGCGCCAGCAGCTTGGGGGCAGGGGCCCTCCACTTT. Amino acids: CASSLGAGALHF.

This chain links TRBV12-3 or TRBV12-4 with TRBJ1-3; no definite D call. The CDR3 is 13 amino acids. Trimming shortened V by 6 bases and J by 9 bases, and 15 bases separated the two germline ends. As DNA, the CDR3 is TGTGCCAGCAGAGGTTTCGGGTTGCGCACCATATATTTT. It is translated as CASRGFGLRTIYF.

The CDR3 nucleotides are TGTGCCAGCAGGAGGGCCCTTTCGCGGGACCGCTACGAGCAGTACTTC. Translating gives CASRRALSRDRYEQYF. This rearrangement joins TRBV25-1 to TRBJ2-7; a weak D match, TRBD2 (6 bases). V was clipped by 6 bases and J by 3 bases, with 21 bases between them. The CDR3 is 16 residues long. Per the germline V gene, CDR1 is MGHDK and CDR2 is SYGVNS.

The genes are TRBV2 and TRBJ1-5, with D possibly matching TRBD1 (6 bases). Trimming left V 2 bases short and J 6 bases short, with 11 bases between. The CDR3 has 14 amino acids. Germline V CDR1 and CDR2: SNHLY, FYNNEI. The CDR3 region has the DNA TGTGCCAGCAGTGAATTCGGACAGATTCAGCCCCAGCATTTT. This sequence encodes CASSEFGQIQPQHF.

This clonotype has only a few counts. The chain joins TRBV10-3 to TRBJ2-2; TRBD2 agrees at 7 bases. CDR3 length equals 15 residues. V was pared by 2 bases and J by 7 bases, with 7 bases of the junction left unmatched. Germline V lookup: CDR1 ENHRY, CDR2 SYGVKD. The CDR3 here is CAISEGGSYYGELFF. The CDR3 nucleotides are TGTGCCATCAGTGAGGGCGGGAGTTATTACGGGGAGCTGTTTTTT.

V and J are TRBV9 and TRBJ2-1; D is unresolved. The CDR3 has 16 amino acids. Per the germline V gene, CDR1 is SGDLS and CDR2 is YYNGEE. V was trimmed by 2 bases and J by 0 bases, leaving 12 bases between them. The CDR3 DNA follows: TGTGCCAGCAGCGTCAGGCCCAGGAACTCCTACAATGAGCAGTTCTTC. It is translated as CASSVRPRNSYNEQFF.

The V and J genes are TRBV10-3 and TRBJ1-6, with D possibly matching TRBD1 (5 bases). Trimming left V 8 bases short and J 0 bases short, with 11 bases between. The CDR3 is made up of 15 amino acids. The V gene's germline CDR1 is ENHRY and CDR2 SYGVKD. The CDR3 is CAIAEDISYNSPLHF. In DNA, the CDR3 is TGTGCCATCGCCGAGGACATCTCCTATAATTCACCCCTCCACTTT.

This rearrangement joins TRBV7-9 to TRBJ2-4, with D uncertain. CDR3 length: 13 residues. V was pared by 5 bases and J by 6 bases, with 11 bases between. Germline-derived CDR1 and CDR2 are SEHNR and FQNEAQ (reference sequence). In nucleotides, the CDR3 is TGTGCCAGCAGCCCCAGTTCCTCAAACATTCAGTACTTC. Its translation: CASSPSSSNIQYF. Variable domain in full (rest from reference TRBV7-9 and TRBJ2-4): DTGVSQNPRHKITKRGQNVTFRCDPISEHNRLYWYRQTLGQGPEFLTYFQNEAQLEKSRLLSDRFSAERPKGSFSTLEIQRTEQGDSAMYLCASSPSSSNIQYFGAGTRLSVL.

To note about this clonotype: This may come from a read error, since a much larger clone is one base off. No conserved phenylalanine or tryptophan ends this CDR3, so it is likely a read error. The chain links TRBV3-1 to TRBJ2-7; perhaps TRBD2 as D (6 bases). This CDR3 comprises 15 residues. Germline loops: CDR1 LGHDT, CDR2 YNNKEL (reference sequence). V was cut by 6 bases and J by 3 bases, with 18 bases left in between. CDR3 bases: TGTGCCAGCAGAGACCTTAGCGGTGGGGGCTACGAGCAGTACCTC. The encoded protein is CASRDLSGGGYEQYL.